This T cell receptor beta chain was observed in a study of blood T cell repertoires in COVID-19. The wider study: The samples span acute and convalescent COVID-19 from the United States, Italy and Spain.

Enrollees, roughly 18 to 90 years old, lived in about two dozen US areas. Each recovered donor of Cohort 3 presented with two negative PCRs, clearance, or symptom resolution. The repertoire was sequenced with immunoSEQ multiplex PCR; TCRdb's copy has only in-frame clones and lacks some. This repertoire shows roughly 330,000 clones, roughly 86% found once; its top ten account for roughly 5.3%. This sequence originates from a woman in her thirties who had recovered from COVID-19. Sequencing was performed on PBMCs or T cells enriched from blood (not recorded which).

This CDR3 is CASSFDRGQETQYF. The CDR3 DNA sequence: TGTGCCAGCAGCTTCGACAGGGGCCAAGAGACCCAGTACTTC. The chain carries TRBV7-8 and TRBJ2-5; 8 bases fit TRBD1. Per the germline V gene, CDR1 is SGHVS and CDR2 is FQNEAQ. V dropped 3 bases and J dropped 1; count of bases not matched to a gene: 1. The CDR3 sequence is 14 residues long.